This T cell receptor beta chain was profiled in a study of blood T cell repertoires in COVID-19. Whole-study context: Both acute and convalescent COVID-19 samples were obtained from the United States, Italy and Spain. The cDNA or gDNA used as material had been derived from T cells, B-cell-depleted T cells, or PBMCs.

Germline assignment: CDR1 SNHLY and CDR2 FYNNEI. CDR3 size: 14 residues. J lost 7 bases, V lost 6 bases, and 5 bases had no gene match. As handled by the study authors: From reference gene primer amplification, estimates of nucleated cell counts were derived. Data came from immunoSEQ multiplex PCR; TCRdb stores just in-frame clones and leaves some out. V, J and clone size reflect that table, while D and trimming were determined from the DNA. The sample yields roughly 190,000 clones, around 87% seen once. The sequencing sample was made of peripheral blood. The chain has TRBV2 and TRBJ1-6; 8 bases are a match to TRBD1. This receptor was taken from a man younger than 35 with active or convalescent COVID-19. CDR3 in amino acids: CASSRTGNNSPLHF. CDR3 nucleotide sequence: TGTGCCAGCAGCCGGACAGGGAACAATTCACCCCTCCACTTT.